What follows are 25 T cell receptor beta chains derived from one specimen sequenced in a study of OX40 agonist ivuxolimab in advanced cancers. TCRdb keeps only in-frame clones here, not all; method: immunoSEQ multiplex PCR. The table lists roughly 30,000 clones, approximately 86% of them singletons. Sample: CD4+ or CD8+ T cells sorted from blood, taken in a trial of the OX40 agonist ivuxolimab. Receptors originate from an adult with an advanced solid tumor such as melanoma, head and neck, liver or kidney cancer.

This clone occurred once. V is TRBV7-9 and J is TRBJ2-2, with D perhaps TRBD1 (6 bases). Trimming stripped 1 base from V and 1 base from J, with 13 bases between. This CDR3 is built from 17 residues. Germline V gene data show CDR1 as SEHNR and CDR2 as FQNEAQ (reference sequence). CDR3: CASSLGGAQGNTGELFF. The CDR3 DNA reads as TGTGCCAGCAGCTTAGGTGGGGCACAGGGGAACACCGGGGAGCTGTTTTTT.

The V gene is TRBV9, the J gene TRBJ2-3, with TRBD2 matching 13 bases. The germline gives CDR1 SGDLS, CDR2 YYNGEE. J was trimmed by 4 bases and V by 0 bases; bases with no gene match: 2. CDR3 length: 16 residues. The CDR3 DNA reads TGTGCCAGCAGCGTAGGGGGACTAGCGGGATCAGATACGCAGTATTTT. The encoded protein is CASSVGGLAGSDTQYF.

This sequence joins TRBV4-1 and TRBJ2-7; D is unclear. Trimming shortened V by 2 bases and J by 2 bases, and 13 bases separated the two germline ends. CDR1 and CDR2 (germline): MGHRA, YSYEKL. The CDR3 is made up of 15 amino acids. This chain's CDR3 is CASSQSVSYAYEQYF. CDR3 sequence (DNA): TGCGCCAGCAGCCAATCGGTTTCCTACGCCTACGAGCAGTACTTC.

The CDR3 spells CASSQGTGASYEQYF. As DNA, the CDR3 is TGCGCCAGCAGCCAAGGGACAGGGGCCTCCTACGAGCAGTACTTC. The chain uses TRBV4-1 and TRBJ2-7; 9 bases match TRBD1. The CDR3 extends over 15 amino acids. Germline trimming cut 1 base from V and 0 bases from J; bases unmatched to any gene: 1. The germline V gene has CDR1 MGHRA and CDR2 YSYEKL.

The chain employs TRBV28 and TRBJ2-7, with 9 bases fitting TRBD2. The germline V gene has CDR1 MDHEN and CDR2 SYDVKM. The CDR3 has 16 residues. V gave up 3 bases and J gave up 0 bases; unmatched junction bases: 6. The chain's CDR3 is CASSFPTSGNSYEQYF. The CDR3 region has the DNA TGTGCCAGCAGTTTCCCGACTAGCGGAAACTCCTACGAGCAGTACTTC. Based on the CDR3 plus reference TRBV28 and TRBJ2-7, the full variable domain is DVKVTQSSRYLVKRTGEKVFLECVQDMDHENMFWYRQDPGLGLRLIYFSYDVKMKEKGDIPEGYSVSREKKERFSLILESASTNQTSMYLCASSFPTSGNSYEQYFGPGTRLTVT.

This chain joins TRBV27 and TRBJ2-5; D is possibly TRBD1 or TRBD2 (6 bases each). Germline lookup yields CDR1 MNHEY and CDR2 SMNVEV (reference sequence). The CDR3 is 15 amino acids. The germline V and J ends were trimmed by 3 bases and 5 bases, with 16 bases remaining between them. The CDR3 DNA reads TGTGCCAGCAGTTTCGGGGGCTACCTCGGGGAGACCCAGTACTTC. It translates to CASSFGGYLGETQYF.

The rearrangement links TRBV6-6 to TRBJ2-1, with 7 positions matching TRBD1. Looked up from germline, CDR1 is MNHNY and CDR2 is SVGAGI (reference sequence). J was trimmed by 7 bases and V by 0 bases; bases with no gene match: 3. The CDR3 is 14 amino acids. CDR3 in amino acids: CASSYSTGLNEQFF. CDR3 in DNA: TGTGCCAGCAGTTACTCGACAGGGTTGAATGAGCAGTTCTTC.

The chain uses TRBV7-9 and TRBJ2-7, with a possible D match to TRBD2 (6 bases). Germline V gene lookup returns CDR1 SEHNR and CDR2 FQNEAQ (reference sequence). Trimming pared 5 bases from V and 2 bases from J, leaving 19 bases between. This CDR3 is 16 amino acids long. This CDR3 is CASSPADGGITYEQYF. CDR3 DNA sequence: TGTGCCAGCAGCCCGGCGGATGGAGGGATTACCTACGAGCAGTACTTC.

The chain carries TRBV6-1 and TRBJ1-5, with D possibly matching TRBD1 (6 bases). The CDR3 totals 13 residues. Germline V gene data show CDR1 as MNHNS and CDR2 as SASEGT. V was pared by 6 bases and J by 7 bases, with 13 bases between. The CDR3 DNA reads as TGTGCCAGCAGAACAGGGTTGAACCAGCCCCAGCATTTT. Translating it yields CASRTGLNQPQHF.

The V and J genes are TRBV4-1 and TRBJ1-5; D call uncertain. Germline values: CDR1 MGHRA, CDR2 YSYEKL. The CDR3 is 14 amino acids. V lost 1 base and J 9 bases, leaving 13 bases between the germline ends. CDR3 sequence reads: CASSQGWGTTPQHF. The CDR3 region has the DNA TGCGCCAGCAGCCAAGGGTGGGGTACGACGCCCCAGCATTTT.

V and J are TRBV19 and TRBJ2-1, with TRBD2 identical over 10 bases. Germline CDR1 is LNHDA and CDR2 is SQIVND (reference sequence). J was trimmed by 5 bases and V by 6 bases; bases with no gene match: 7. The CDR3 covers 15 residues. In DNA, the CDR3 is TGTGCCAGTAGGACTAGCGGGTACGGTGACAATGAGCAGTTCTTC. It specifies CASRTSGYGDNEQFF.

The V and J genes are TRBV6-1 and TRBJ2-2; D is undetermined. The V gene lost 8 bases and the J gene lost 5 bases, with 6 bases spanning the gap. The CDR3 loop spans 11 amino acids. Germline-derived CDR1 and CDR2 are MNHNS and SASEGT. The DNA for the CDR3 is TGTGCCAGCTTTGGAACCGGGGAGCTGTTTTTT. This codes for CASFGTGELFF.

The chain links TRBV28 to TRBJ2-3; D perhaps matches TRBD1 (5 bases). CDR1 and CDR2 from the germline V gene are MDHEN and SYDVKM. There are 13 residues in the CDR3. The V and J ends lost 6 bases and 1 base respectively, with 8 bases between them. The CDR3 DNA is TGTGCCAGCAGAGTACAGGGCACAGATACGCAGTATTTT. It yields the protein CASRVQGTDTQYF. Complete variable domain (other parts from reference TRBV28 and TRBJ2-3): DVKVTQSSRYLVKRTGEKVFLECVQDMDHENMFWYRQDPGLGLRLIYFSYDVKMKEKGDIPEGYSVSREKKERFSLILESASTNQTSMYLCASRVQGTDTQYFGPGTRLTVL.

V and J are TRBV6-9 and TRBJ1-5; tentatively, D is TRBD1 (5 bases). CDR3 size: 13 residues. Germline V gene lookup returns CDR1 MNHGY and CDR2 SVAAGI. V lost 2 bases, J lost 12 bases, and 14 bases lay in between. The DNA of the CDR3 is TGTGCCAGCAGTTATCCATTATCGGACATCCAGCATTTT. Its translation: CASSYPLSDIQHF.

The chain joins TRBV5-6 to TRBJ2-7; 11 bases match TRBD1. Per germline, CDR1 SGHDT and CDR2 YYEEEE. The CDR3 spans 15 residues. The V and J ends lost 3 bases and 3 bases, in that order; junction bases with no gene match: 5. CDR3 residues: CASSWTGTGGYEQYF. In nucleotides, the CDR3 is TGTGCCAGCAGCTGGACAGGGACAGGGGGCTACGAGCAGTACTTC. The whole variable domain, filled in from reference TRBV5-6 and TRBJ2-7, reads DAGVTQSPTHLIKTRGQQVTLRCSPKSGHDTVSWYQQALGQGPQFIFQYYEEEERQRGNFPDRFSGHQFPNYSSELNVNALLLGDSALYLCASSWTGTGGYEQYFGPGTRLTVT.

The chain couples TRBV6-5 to TRBJ2-3; 8 bases agree with TRBD2. V shed 0 bases and J 7 bases; nucleotides not matched to a gene: 6. The CDR3 extends over 15 amino acids. CDR1 and CDR2 (germline): MNHEY, SVGAGI. CDR3 DNA: TGTGCCAGCAGTTACTCGTCGGGAGGGGGGAATACGCAGTATTTT. As protein: CASSYSSGGGNTQYF.

The V call is TRBV7-6, the J call TRBJ1-2; D perhaps matches TRBD1 (5 bases). The V end was cut by 1 base, the J end by 5 bases, with 17 bases between. The CDR3 covers 16 residues. The germline gives CDR1 SGHVS, CDR2 FNYEAQ. CDR3 bases: TGTGCCAGCAGCTTAGTCCCTGAGACAGAAGATTATGGCTACACCTTC. Protein: CASSLVPETEDYGYTF.

V gene TRBV7-8 combines with J gene TRBJ2-7; D remains ambiguous. Germline lookup yields CDR1 SGHVS and CDR2 FQNEAQ. This CDR3 has 15 amino acids. V lost 5 bases and J lost 9, with 23 bases in between. CDR3 protein: CASSRTVHTPSPQYF. CDR3 DNA: TGTGCCAGCAGCCGTACAGTTCACACACCGTCTCCGCAGTACTTC.

The chain has TRBV15 and TRBJ1-4; no reliable D call. CDR3 length: 13 amino acids. The germline gives CDR1 LNHNV, CDR2 YYDKDF (reference sequence). V shed 0 bases and J shed 8 bases, with 7 bases lying between them. In nucleotides, the CDR3 is TGTGCCACCAGCAGAGATCAAGCCGAAAAACTGTTTTTT. Amino acids: CATSRDQAEKLFF.

V gene TRBV5-1 combines with J gene TRBJ2-7, with D tentatively TRBD1 (6 bases). From germline, CDR1 is SGHRS and CDR2 YFSETQ. The V gene lost 2 bases and the J gene lost 0 bases, with 21 bases spanning the gap. The CDR3 has 18 residues. CDR3 in DNA: TGCGCCAGCAGCTTTGATACCGAACCGGGACACCACTCCTACGAGCAGTACTTC. Encoded protein: CASSFDTEPGHHSYEQYF.

V is TRBV9 and J is TRBJ2-7; possibly TRBD2 for D (5 bases). Germline CDR1 is SGDLS and CDR2 is YYNGEE. The CDR3 contains 15 residues. V lost 2 bases, J lost 2 bases, and 14 bases lay in between. DNA for the CDR3: TGTGCCAGCAGCGTTCTCGGGGATCCCACCTACGAGCAGTACTTC. Its protein is CASSVLGDPTYEQYF.

The chain links TRBV7-2 to TRBJ2-7, with 7 bases identical to TRBD1. V lost 3 bases to trimming and J lost 0 bases; unmatched junction nucleotides: 5. The CDR3 covers 15 residues. CDR1 and CDR2 (germline): SGHTA, FQGNSA. CDR3 DNA: TGTGCCAGCAGCTTCCCGGGACAGCCCTCCTACGAGCAGTACTTC. Its protein is CASSFPGQPSYEQYF.

J is TRBJ2-7 and V is TRBV11-2; D remains ambiguous. Germline CDR1 reads SGHAT; CDR2 reads FQNNGV. V lost 3 bases and J 2 bases, leaving 8 bases between the germline ends. The CDR3 has 13 amino acids. DNA of the CDR3: TGTGCCAGCAGCTTGGGCAGACCCTACGAGCAGTACTTC. Its translation is CASSLGRPYEQYF.

The rearrangement joins TRBV5-8 to TRBJ1-1; D unresolved. Germline V lookup: CDR1 SGHTS, CDR2 YDEGEE. CDR3 length: 12 residues. Trimming shortened V by 2 bases and J by 1 base, and 3 bases separated the two germline ends. Here the CDR3 DNA reads TGTGCCAGCAGCTTCGGGAACACTGAAGCTTTCTTT. Translating it yields CASSFGNTEAFF.

The rearrangement uses TRBV18 and TRBJ1-2; unclear D gene. The CDR3 is made up of 13 amino acids. V lost 4 bases, J lost 4 bases, and 10 bases lay in between. The germline V gene has CDR1 KGHSH and CDR2 LQKENI. CDR3 in amino acids: CASSLDRSYGYTF. The DNA of the CDR3 is TGTGCCAGCTCACTAGACCGGTCCTATGGCTACACCTTC. The full variable domain, its missing parts supplied by reference TRBV18 and TRBJ1-2, is NAGVMQNPRHLVRRRGQEARLRCSPMKGHSHVYWYRQLPEEGLKFMVYLQKENIIDESGMPKERFSAEFPKEGPSILRIQQVVRGDSAAYFCASSLDRSYGYTFGSGTRLTVV.